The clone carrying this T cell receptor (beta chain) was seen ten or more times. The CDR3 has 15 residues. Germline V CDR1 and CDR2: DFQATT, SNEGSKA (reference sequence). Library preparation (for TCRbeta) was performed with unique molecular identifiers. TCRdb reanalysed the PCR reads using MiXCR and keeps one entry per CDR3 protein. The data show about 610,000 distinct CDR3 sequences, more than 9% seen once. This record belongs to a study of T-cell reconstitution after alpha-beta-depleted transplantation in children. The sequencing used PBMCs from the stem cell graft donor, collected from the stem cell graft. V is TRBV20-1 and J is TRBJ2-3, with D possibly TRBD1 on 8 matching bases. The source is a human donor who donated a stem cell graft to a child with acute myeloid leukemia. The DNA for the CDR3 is TGCAGCGCCAGCCCTACAGGGGGGGGCACAGATACGCAGTATTTT. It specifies CSASPTGGGTDTQYF.